Shown below are 17 T cell receptor beta chains from a single sample sequenced in a study of untreated major depressive disorder. General study results and limits: Compared with controls, depressed patients showed more TRBV05-01 (Vbeta 5.1) usage in CD4+ T cells.

Their cognate antigens are unknown. Sequencing used immunoSEQ multiplex PCR; TCRdb keeps in-frame clones, though not all of them. The sample has 25,000 to 30,000 clones; approximately 91% are singletons. The sequencing input was CD4+ T cells from PBMCs. These receptors were taken from a woman in her twenties or thirties with major depressive disorder.

This chain connects TRBV6-6 to TRBJ2-6; no firm D call. Trimming cost V 8 bases and J 0 bases, with 8 bases left between them. Per germline, CDR1 MNHNY and CDR2 SVGAGI (reference sequence). This CDR3 is 14 amino acids long. The CDR3, as DNA: TGTGCCAGCCTCTACAGCTCTGGGGCCAACGTCCTGACTTTC. As protein: CASLYSSGANVLTF.

The rearrangement links TRBV9 to TRBJ2-1; possibly TRBD1 or TRBD2 for D (6 bases each). The CDR3 extends over 13 amino acids. CDR1 and CDR2 (germline): SGDLS, YYNGEE. Trimming stripped 6 bases from V and 8 bases from J, with 15 bases between. This CDR3 is CASTHPGGDEQFF. The CDR3 region has the DNA TGTGCCAGCACCCACCCCGGGGGCGATGAGCAGTTCTTC.

This chain connects TRBV28 to TRBJ2-3; the D is unclear. V lost 2 bases, J lost 4 bases, and 16 bases lay in between. Germline CDR1 and CDR2: MDHEN and SYDVKM. The CDR3 length is 16 residues. This CDR3 reads CASSLGRDKGSDTQYF. The CDR3 DNA sequence: TGTGCCAGCAGTTTAGGGCGTGATAAGGGTTCAGATACGCAGTATTTT.

Written as DNA, the CDR3 is TGTGCCAGCAGTCGTACAGGGGGCAGGGTTTCCTACAATGAGCAGTTCTTC. This encodes CASSRTGGRVSYNEQFF. The V call is TRBV28, the J call TRBJ2-1; 9 bases are a match to TRBD1. There are 17 residues in the CDR3. V shed 5 bases, J shed 1 base, and the junction held 9 bases outside the gene matches. Germline CDR1 MDHEN, CDR2 SYDVKM.

The chain is built from TRBV12-5 and TRBJ1-2; D may be TRBD1 (6 bases). The CDR3 runs 19 residues. Germline V gene data show CDR1 as LGHNT and CDR2 as FRNRAP. The V gene lost 0 bases and the J gene lost 3 bases, with 23 bases spanning the gap. The CDR3 DNA reads TGTGCTAGTGGTTTGGTAACGGGGGGCGGAGTGGCGGTGGACTATGGCTACACCTTC. Translated, it gives CASGLVTGGGVAVDYGYTF.

This clone was recorded only once. The chain uses TRBV28 and TRBJ1-3; perhaps TRBD1 as D (6 bases). The CDR3 totals 16 residues. Trimming took 6 bases from V and 0 from J, leaving 15 bases between them. Germline CDR1 MDHEN, CDR2 SYDVKM. In DNA, the CDR3 is TGTGCCAGCAGGGAATACGGGACACCCTCTGGAAACACCATATATTTT. Its translation is CASREYGTPSGNTIYF.

About this clone: At one end, the junction sequence differs from germline, possibly due to a read error. J is TRBJ1-1 and V is TRBV5-4; TRBD1 matches at 7 bases. The germline CDR1 and CDR2 sequences are SGHNT and YYREEE (reference sequence). There are 14 residues in the CDR3. As DNA, the CDR3 is TGTGCCAGCAGATTGGGACAGTCGAACACTGAAGCTTTCTTT. Encoded protein: CASRLGQSNTEAFF.

Points on this clone: The limits of the CDR3 on the DNA are not certain, so only TCRdb's listed CDR3 is given. The chain couples TRBV10-3 to TRBJ1-2. Ends included, the CDR3 has 17 residues. Germline CDR1 reads ENHRY; CDR2 reads SYGVKD. The CDR3 is CAISESPKLIVGTGSIF.

The gene calls are TRBV19 and TRBJ1-2; TRBD1 matches at 8 bases. V was clipped by 4 bases and J by 6 bases; unmatched bases: 7. CDR1 LNHDA and CDR2 SQIVND come from the germline V gene (reference sequence). The CDR3 is 14 residues long. CDR3 residues: CASSTGQGGHGYTF. CDR3 bases: TGTGCCAGTAGTACTGGACAGGGAGGTCATGGCTACACCTTC.

This clone was detected once. The gene calls are TRBV4-2 and TRBJ2-7; the match to TRBD2 covers 9 bases. The CDR3 has 15 residues. Germline V gene sequence: CDR1 LGHNA, CDR2 YNFKEQ. V was pared by 0 bases and J by 2 bases, with 2 bases of the junction left unmatched. As DNA, the CDR3 is TGTGCCAGCAGCCAAGATAGCGGGGGACCCTACGAGCAGTACTTC. It specifies CASSQDSGGPYEQYF.

The chain is built from TRBV29-1 and TRBJ1-1; D ambiguous. V was shortened by 7 bases and J by 6 bases, with 12 bases between the two germline ends. In germline, CDR1 is SQVTM, CDR2 ANQGSEA. This CDR3 is 11 amino acids long. CDR3 nucleotides: TGCAGCGCCAGCTTCGGGCCTGAAGCTTTCTTT. Encoded protein: CSASFGPEAFF.

The chain recombines TRBV7-9 with TRBJ2-3; no reliable D call. Per the germline V gene, CDR1 is SEHNR and CDR2 is FQNEAQ (reference sequence). There are 13 residues in the CDR3. V was pared by 1 base and J by 6 bases, with 8 bases between. Written as DNA, the CDR3 is TGTGCCAGCAGCTTAGGTAACCCGGATACGCAGTATTTT. This codes for CASSLGNPDTQYF. Full variable domain (rest looked up from reference TRBV7-9 and TRBJ2-3): DTGVSQNPRHKITKRGQNVTFRCDPISEHNRLYWYRQTLGQGPEFLTYFQNEAQLEKSRLLSDRFSAERPKGSFSTLEIQRTEQGDSAMYLCASSLGNPDTQYFGPGTRLTVL.

This clone was observed a few times. The chain links TRBV27 to TRBJ1-5; TRBD1 aligns across 10 bases. The CDR3 is made up of 16 amino acids. The germline V gene has CDR1 MNHEY and CDR2 SMNVEV (reference sequence). V lost 3 bases and J lost 11; bases outside the gene matches: 13. The CDR3: CASSFTGTGVRVTQHF. The CDR3, as DNA: TGTGCCAGCAGTTTTACCGGGACAGGGGTCCGGGTGACCCAGCATTTT.

The chain combines TRBV19 with TRBJ1-2; TRBD1 is a possible D gene (5 bases). Trimming cost V 10 bases and J 2 bases, with 14 bases left between them. CDR1 and CDR2 (germline): LNHDA, SQIVND (reference sequence). The CDR3 is 13 amino acids. The CDR3, as DNA: TGTGCCACCCTCGGGCAGGGCAACTATGGCTACACCTTC. This gives the protein CATLGQGNYGYTF.

The gene calls are TRBV27 and TRBJ2-1; 12 nucleotides line up with TRBD2. CDR3 size: 18 residues. V trimming: 2 bases; J trimming: 9 bases; junction bases outside the gene matches: 14. Germline lookup yields CDR1 MNHEY and CDR2 SMNVEV (reference sequence). The CDR3 loop is CASSLRQGYTSGRSEQFF. The DNA of the CDR3 is TGTGCCAGCAGTTTACGACAGGGTTATACTAGCGGGAGGAGTGAGCAGTTCTTC.

The CDR3: CASSQGQGNSPLHF. The CDR3 DNA sequence: TGTGCCAGCAGCCAGGGACAGGGTAATTCACCCCTCCACTTT. This rearrangement joins TRBV28 to TRBJ1-6; 9 bases match TRBD1. The CDR3 runs to 14 residues. V lost 6 bases, J lost 6 bases, and 3 bases stayed unmatched. CDR1 is MDHEN and CDR2 is SYDVKM in the germline V gene.

This rearrangement joins TRBV4-3 to TRBJ1-1; the D is unclear. This CDR3 contains 14 residues. Germline CDR1 LGHNA, CDR2 YSLEER. V lost 0 bases and J lost 5, with 10 bases in between. The chain's CDR3 is CASSQEEAGTEAFF. DNA of the CDR3: TGCGCCAGCAGCCAAGAAGAGGCAGGAACTGAAGCTTTCTTT.